This T cell receptor beta chain originates from a study of CD8 T cells in Susac syndrome. FACS was used to enrich TEMRA cells, whereas the CD8+ and CD4+ T cells were obtained by negative isolation. Germline V gives CDR1 LNHNV, CDR2 YYDKDF (reference sequence). The CDR3 consists of 16 residues. V trimming: 0 bases; J trimming: 7 bases; junction bases outside the gene matches: 7. Random hexamers were used to reverse transcribe the RNA input (roughly 0.5 to 1 ug). A multiplex approach, immunoSEQ multiplex PCR, amplified TCR beta CDR3 across 54 Vbeta and 13 Jbeta. MiXCR was run by TCRdb on the immunoSEQ multiplex PCR reads, yielding one entry per CDR3 protein. The table shows 250,000 to 300,000 distinct CDR3 sequences, with 70% to 90% occurring only once.

Sequencing input: CD8+ T cells from PBMCs. The clonotype was recovered from a human donor with multiple sclerosis. This chain connects TRBV15 to TRBJ2-1, with TRBD2 identical over 9 bases. The CDR3 here is CATSREGGRAGNEQFF. CDR3 DNA sequence: TGTGCCACCAGCAGAGAGGGCGGGAGGGCCGGTAATGAGCAGTTCTTC.